What follows is one TCR beta chain and its context. The assay was immunoSEQ multiplex PCR, and TCRdb's table has in-frame clones only and misses some. The table lists over 8,500 clones, about 30% of them singletons, with about 5% in the top ten. CFSE-labeled responder cells (200,000) were plated with 200,000 irradiated, violet-dye-labeled stimulator cells. Responder cells that were proliferating and CFSE-low, both CD3+CD4+ and CD3+CD8+, were sorted after the reaction. This sample stems from a study of graft-versus-host responses after intestinal transplantation. The J segment lost 6 bases and the V segment lost 2 bases, leaving 3 bases of the junction unmatched. Per the germline V gene, CDR1 is MNHNY and CDR2 is SVGAGI (reference sequence). The CDR3 covers 14 residues.

The chain combines TRBV6-6 with TRBJ1-4; 7 nucleotides line up with TRBD1. Sequences were derived from alloreactive CD8+ T cells from a mixed lymphocyte reaction culture, sampled before transplantation. Sample subset: CFSE-low proliferating T cells sorted from roughly six-day pre-transplant mixed lymphocyte reaction (GvH or HvG direction). This receptor was taken from a human patient who was an organ donor for intestinal transplantation. DNA of the CDR3: TGTGCCAGCAGTTACCGGCAGGGGGATGAAAAACTGTTTTTT. This encodes CASSYRQGDEKLFF.